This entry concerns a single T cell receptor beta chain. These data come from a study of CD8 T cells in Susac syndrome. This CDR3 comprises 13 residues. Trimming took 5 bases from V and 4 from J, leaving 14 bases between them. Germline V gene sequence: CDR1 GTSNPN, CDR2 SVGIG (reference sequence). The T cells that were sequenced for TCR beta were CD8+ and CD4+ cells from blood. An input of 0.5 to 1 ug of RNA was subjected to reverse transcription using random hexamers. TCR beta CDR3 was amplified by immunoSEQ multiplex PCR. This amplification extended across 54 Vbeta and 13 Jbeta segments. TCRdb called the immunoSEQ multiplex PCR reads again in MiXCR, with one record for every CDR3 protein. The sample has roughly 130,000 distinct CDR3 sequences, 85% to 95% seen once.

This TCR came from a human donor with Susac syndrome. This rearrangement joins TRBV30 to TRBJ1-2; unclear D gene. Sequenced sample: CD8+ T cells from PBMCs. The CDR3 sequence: CAWDDSIIYGYTF. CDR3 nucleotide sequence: TGTGCCTGGGACGACTCGATTATCTATGGCTACACCTTC.